The source of this T cell receptor beta chain is a study of T-cell memory formation after mild COVID-19. Study summary: TCR clusters largely stayed donor specific.

Whole-study results and caveats: Balance between CD4 and CD8 was seen in clones contracting day 15 to 85, and a CD4+ lean was seen in later expanders. The second-wave clones peaking on day 37 were not confirmed as SARS-CoV-2-specific.

The ends were cut back, 10 bases at V and 0 bases at J, with 13 bases in the middle. This CDR3 region has 14 residues. Germline V gene data show CDR1 as ENHRY and CDR2 as SYGVKD. MiXCR was run by TCRdb on the 5' RACE reads, yielding one entry per CDR3 protein. Altogether under 150,000 distinct CDR3 sequences are present, 22% being singletons, with the ten largest covering roughly 37%. Points on this clonotype: Its antigen is currently unknown.

V usage is TRBV10-3 and J usage is TRBJ1-3; D might be TRBD1 (6 bases). The sequence came from a man between 18 and 29 years old who had mild COVID-19 (a few samples of this study predate the infection). Cell type and time point are not known. The sequencing input was PBMCs or a T cell subset sorted from them (not recorded which). CDR3 residues: CATQGGLSGNTIYF. For the CDR3, the DNA is TGTGCCACCCAAGGGGGACTCTCTGGAAACACCATATATTTT.